Presented here are 25 T cell receptor beta chains from one specimen sequenced in a study of blood T cell repertoires in COVID-19. The data were produced by immunoSEQ multiplex PCR, yet TCRdb's version contains in-frame clones alone and is incomplete. Among 71,000 or so clones listed, around nine tenths were seen once. Sequencing was carried out using peripheral blood. These receptors originate from a woman between 18 and 30 years old with acute or convalescent COVID-19.

The chain uses TRBV18 and TRBJ2-6, with D perhaps TRBD1 (6 bases). The CDR3 covers 13 residues. Germline CDR1 reads KGHSH; CDR2 reads LQKENI. Between the trimmed V and J ends, which lost 3 bases and 10 bases, there was a span of 10 bases. CDR3 bases: TGTGCCAGCTCACCGACAGGCGTTAACGTCCTGACTTTC. This translates into CASSPTGVNVLTF. Full variable domain (rest looked up from reference TRBV18 and TRBJ2-6): NAGVMQNPRHLVRRRGQEARLRCSPMKGHSHVYWYRQLPEEGLKFMVYLQKENIIDESGMPKERFSAEFPKEGPSILRIQQVVRGDSAAYFCASSPTGVNVLTFGAGSRLTVL.

The chain links TRBV3-1 (or the pseudogene TRBV3-2) to TRBJ1-2, with no clear D. Germline CDR1 LGHDT, CDR2 YNNKEL (reference sequence). V was cut by 1 base and J by 7 bases, with 10 bases left in between. The CDR3 loop spans 13 amino acids. CDR3 nucleotides: TGTGCCAGCAGCCAAGCGGAGAGCGGTGGCTACACCTTC. Protein product: CASSQAESGGYTF.

The chain recombines TRBV29-1 with TRBJ1-3, with D perhaps TRBD1 (5 bases). Germline values: CDR1 SQVTM, CDR2 ANQGSEA. There are 14 residues in the CDR3. V shed 5 bases and J shed 1 base, with 12 bases lying between them. For the CDR3, the DNA is TGCAGCGTTTCCCCAGGGCCGTCTGGAAACACCATATATTTT. Encoded protein: CSVSPGPSGNTIYF.

This chain uses TRBV5-4 with TRBJ1-1; D gene uncertain. The CDR3 covers 15 residues. Germline CDR1 SGHNT, CDR2 YYREEE (reference sequence). Trimming took off 0 bases at V and 0 bases at J, with 9 bases between the two ends. The CDR3 DNA is TGTGCCAGCAGCTTGGGCGGGAGGATGAACACTGAAGCTTTCTTT. Translating gives CASSLGGRMNTEAFF.

The V gene is TRBV7-2, the J gene TRBJ2-5; 11 nucleotides align to TRBD1. The J segment lost 4 bases and the V segment lost 0 bases, leaving 1 base of the junction unmatched. Per germline, CDR1 SGHTA and CDR2 FQGNSA. This CDR3 spans 15 amino acids. CDR3 sequence: CASSLAGTGGETQYF. CDR3 nucleotides: TGTGCCAGCAGCTTAGCCGGGACAGGGGGAGAGACCCAGTACTTC.

The chain carries TRBV6-5 and TRBJ2-1, with TRBD2 as a possible D gene (6 bases). Trimming left V 5 bases short and J 6 bases short, with 17 bases between. The CDR3 is made up of 15 amino acids. Germline CDR1 MNHEY, CDR2 SVGAGI. The CDR3 loop is CASSREAGWVNEQFF. CDR3 nucleotide sequence: TGTGCCAGCAGTAGGGAGGCAGGGTGGGTCAATGAGCAGTTCTTC.

This clone was recorded a few times. The chain links TRBV4-3 to TRBJ1-4; 7 bases align to TRBD1. After removal of 3 bases from V and 3 bases from J, the junction contained 4 bases not matched to a gene. Germline CDR1 reads LGHNA; CDR2 reads YSLEER. The length of the CDR3 is 15 residues. The DNA for the CDR3 is TGCGCCAGCAGCCATTTTCAGGGGGCTAATGAAAAACTGTTTTTT. Translated, it gives CASSHFQGANEKLFF.

This rearrangement joins TRBV9 to TRBJ2-1; a possible D gene is TRBD2 (6 bases). CDR3 length: 15 amino acids. Germline V gene lookup returns CDR1 SGDLS and CDR2 YYNGEE. Deletions cut 0 bases from V and 7 bases from J, with 14 bases between. CDR3 sequence (DNA): TGTGCCAGCAGCGTAGGCCGAGTCGGGGGTAATGAGCAGTTCTTC. This translates into CASSVGRVGGNEQFF.

This clone was seen just once. The chain joins TRBV7-8 to TRBJ1-1; D not resolved. The CDR3 loop spans 15 amino acids. The V end was cut by 0 bases, the J end by 1 base, with 9 bases between. The germline CDR1 and CDR2 sequences are SGHVS and FQNEAQ. The CDR3 sequence is CASSLAAYRNTEAFF. DNA of the CDR3: TGTGCCAGCAGCTTAGCCGCATACAGGAACACTGAAGCTTTCTTT.

This sequence joins TRBV12-3 or TRBV12-4 and TRBJ1-5; unclear D gene. This CDR3 has 12 amino acids. V lost 5 bases and J 7 bases, leaving 9 bases between the germline ends. The CDR3 loop reads CASSPPRQPQHF. In DNA, the CDR3 is TGTGCCAGCAGTCCCCCGAGGCAGCCCCAGCATTTT.

The chain is built from TRBV28 and TRBJ2-7, with D perhaps TRBD2 (6 bases). Germline CDR1 reads MDHEN; CDR2 reads SYDVKM. There are 15 residues in the CDR3. The ends were cut back, 3 bases at V and 0 bases at J, with 12 bases in the middle. The CDR3 sequence is CASSFGTPSSYEQYF. The CDR3 DNA sequence: TGTGCCAGCAGTTTCGGGACTCCTAGCTCCTACGAGCAGTACTTC.

J is TRBJ1-2 and V is TRBV11-2; tentatively, D is TRBD1 (6 bases). V dropped 4 bases and J dropped 8 bases, with 14 bases sitting between them. From germline, CDR1 is SGHAT and CDR2 FQNNGV. The CDR3 is 13 residues long. CDR3 residues: CASSYDGGGGYTF. CDR3 nucleotide sequence: TGTGCCAGCAGCTATGATGGGGGGGGCGGCTACACCTTC. Complete variable domain (other parts from reference TRBV11-2 and TRBJ1-2): EAGVAQSPRYKIIEKRQSVAFWCNPISGHATLYWYQQILGQGPKLLIQFQNNGVVDDSQLPKDRFSAERLKGVDSTLKIQPAKLEDSAVYLCASSYDGGGGYTFGSGTRLTVV.

V usage is TRBV7-2 and J usage is TRBJ2-4, with TRBD1 matching over 7 bases. The ends lost 3 bases at V and 3 bases at J; junction bases unmatched: 14. The CDR3 contains 18 residues. Germline V CDR1 and CDR2: SGHTA, FQGNSA. The chain's CDR3 is CASSFAEGAGLGKNIQYF. The DNA for the CDR3 is TGTGCCAGCAGCTTTGCCGAGGGGGCTGGGTTGGGCAAAAACATTCAGTACTTC.

V and J are TRBV6-5 and TRBJ1-4; tentative D call: TRBD1 (5 bases). The germline CDR1 and CDR2 sequences are MNHEY and SVGAGI. V was pared by 7 bases and J by 7 bases, with 16 bases between. This CDR3 is 14 amino acids long. Written as DNA, the CDR3 is TGTGCCAGCAACGTCCAGGGTTACGGTGAAAAACTGTTTTTT. Translated, it gives CASNVQGYGEKLFF.

V is TRBV10-3 and J is TRBJ2-7; a possible D gene is TRBD1 (6 bases). V shed 3 bases and J shed 3 bases, with 9 bases lying between them. Germline loops: CDR1 ENHRY, CDR2 SYGVKD. There are 13 residues in the CDR3. As DNA, the CDR3 is TGTGCCATCAGTGAACAGGGAATCTACGAGCAGTACTTC. Residues: CAISEQGIYEQYF.

The rearrangement uses TRBV6-1 and TRBJ1-2, with D hard to call. With 3 bases removed from V and 5 bases from J, the gap between germline ends came to 16 bases. CDR3 length: 15 amino acids. Germline values: CDR1 MNHNS, CDR2 SASEGT. The CDR3 nucleotides are TGTGCCAGCAGTGATGGTCGGGGTGACCTTTATGGCTACACCTTC. Amino acid sequence: CASSDGRGDLYGYTF.

The V call is TRBV7-7, the J call TRBJ2-5; 10 bases agree with TRBD2. Trimming at V came to 5 bases and at J to 1 base, leaving 10 bases not matched to a gene. Germline-derived CDR1 and CDR2 are SSHAT and FNYEAQ (reference sequence). The CDR3 contains 17 residues. CDR3 residues: CASSRGRIAGGQETQYF. The CDR3 DNA is TGTGCCAGCAGCCGCGGTCGAATAGCGGGGGGCCAAGAGACCCAGTACTTC.

The V and J genes are TRBV5-1 and TRBJ2-3; 7 nucleotides match TRBD1. The V gene's germline CDR1 is SGHRS and CDR2 YFSETQ. The CDR3 totals 16 residues. Trimming removed 4 bases from V and 1 base from J; junction bases left unmatched: 9. The CDR3: CASSQDDRVRTDTQYF. CDR3 DNA sequence: TGCGCCAGCAGCCAAGATGACAGGGTGCGCACAGATACGCAGTATTTT.

This rearrangement joins TRBV7-8 to TRBJ2-2, with a possible D match to TRBD2 (6 bases). From germline, CDR1 is SGHVS and CDR2 FQNEAQ. The CDR3 consists of 15 residues. Trimming removed 8 bases at V and 4 bases at J, with 17 bases between. The CDR3 sequence: CASGRRGPGTGELFF. CDR3 DNA: TGTGCCAGCGGGAGGAGAGGGCCGGGCACCGGGGAGCTGTTTTTT.

This sequence joins TRBV5-6 and TRBJ2-5; 8 positions match TRBD1. Trimming removed 4 bases from V and 1 base from J; junction bases left unmatched: 12. The CDR3 has 17 amino acids. The germline V gene encodes CDR1 SGHDT and CDR2 YYEEEE. The CDR3 is CASSRRVGGQAQETQYF. The CDR3 DNA follows: TGTGCCAGCAGCCGGAGGGTCGGGGGACAGGCCCAAGAGACCCAGTACTTC.

The J gene is TRBJ1-1, the V gene TRBV19, with 8 bases identical to TRBD1. V was pared by 6 bases and J by 4 bases, with 1 base of the junction left unmatched. This CDR3 has 12 amino acids. Germline V gene lookup returns CDR1 LNHDA and CDR2 SQIVND (reference sequence). CDR3 coding DNA: TGTGCCAGTAGCAGGGGGCCCACTGAAGCTTTCTTT. Residues: CASSRGPTEAFF.

The V and J genes are TRBV19 and TRBJ2-2; D may be TRBD2 (6 bases). V was shortened by 8 bases and J by 6 bases, with 25 bases between the two germline ends. This CDR3 has 17 residues. CDR1 and CDR2 from the germline V gene are LNHDA and SQIVND (reference sequence). DNA of the CDR3: TGTGCCAGTTCTAATAGGAGGGGAGGCCTCATGGCCGGGGAGCTGTTTTTT. The encoded protein is CASSNRRGGLMAGELFF. The full variable domain, in which reference TRBV19 and TRBJ2-2 provide the parts outside the CDR3, is DGGITQSPKYLFRKEGQNVTLSCEQNLNHDAMYWYRQDPGQGLRLIYYSQIVNDFQKGDIAEGYSVSREKKESFPLTVTSAQKNPTAFYLCASSNRRGGLMAGELFFGEGSRLTVL.

The chain is built from TRBV5-1 and TRBJ2-1, with 9 bases lining up with TRBD2. CDR3 length: 17 amino acids. Germline CDR1 is SGHRS and CDR2 is YFSETQ. The V segment lost 2 bases and the J segment 6 bases; nucleotides outside the gene matches: 12. In DNA form, the CDR3 reads TGCGCCAGCAGCTTATGGAATTCCTTGCGGGGGGGCAATGAGCAGTTCTTC. This encodes CASSLWNSLRGGNEQFF.

This clone appeared once. CDR3 nucleotides: TGTGCCAGCAGCTTAGGACATAACCAAGAGACCCAGTACTTC. Its protein is CASSLGHNQETQYF. This chain joins TRBV5-6 and TRBJ2-5; D possibly corresponds to TRBD1 (5 bases). V dropped 2 bases and J dropped 0 bases, with 8 bases sitting between them. Germline CDR1 and CDR2: SGHDT and YYEEEE. This CDR3 is 14 amino acids long.

V usage is TRBV7-9 and J usage is TRBJ2-5; TRBD2 matches at 10 bases. Germline V gives CDR1 SEHNR, CDR2 FQNEAQ (reference sequence). The CDR3 is 16 residues long. V lost 5 bases to trimming and J lost 0 bases; unmatched junction nucleotides: 6. The CDR3 reads CASSPGLADYQETQYF. The DNA of the CDR3 is TGTGCCAGCAGCCCAGGACTAGCGGACTACCAAGAGACCCAGTACTTC.